The 27 T cell receptor beta chains below come from one sample, sequenced in a study of T-cell reconstitution after alpha-beta-depleted transplantation in children. Library preparation (for TCRbeta) was performed with unique molecular identifiers. TCRdb re-analysed the PCR reads in MiXCR, keeping a single row per CDR3 protein. The table has some 300,000 distinct CDR3 sequences, approximately 10% seen once; the top ten hold about 2.3%. The input for sequencing was PBMCs from the stem cell graft donor, taken from the stem cell graft. Every receptor here comes from a human donor who donated a stem cell graft to a child with acute lymphoblastic leukemia.

This clonotype turned up a few times. The V and J genes are TRBV4-1 and TRBJ2-3, with TRBD2 matching over 11 bases. Germline V gene lookup returns CDR1 MGHRA and CDR2 YSYEKL. J was trimmed by 5 bases and V by 3 bases; bases with no gene match: 7. The CDR3 runs 16 residues. The CDR3: CASSHLLAGAIDTQYF. As DNA, the CDR3 is TGCGCCAGCAGCCACCTACTAGCGGGAGCCATAGATACGCAGTATTTT.

This clonotype was counted a few times. The rearrangement joins TRBV20-1 to TRBJ2-1; 11 bases agree with TRBD2. The ends lost 6 bases at V and 0 bases at J; junction bases unmatched: 7. The CDR3 runs 16 residues. The germline V gene has CDR1 DFQATT and CDR2 SNEGSKA (reference sequence). The CDR3, as DNA: TGCAGTGCCCCACTAGCGGGAGCCAGCTCCTACAATGAGCAGTTCTTC. Its translation: CSAPLAGASSYNEQFF.

This clonotype came up many times. The chain uses TRBV19 and TRBJ1-5; D unclear. The CDR3 sequence is 12 residues long. The V end was cut by 4 bases, the J end by 4 bases, with 5 bases between. The germline CDR1 and CDR2 sequences are LNHDA and SQIVND (reference sequence). The CDR3 DNA follows: TGTGCCAGTAGTAGACCTAATCAGCCCCAGCATTTT. Translation gives CASSRPNQPQHF. Filled out from reference TRBV19 and TRBJ1-5, the complete variable domain reads DGGITQSPKYLFRKEGQNVTLSCEQNLNHDAMYWYRQDPGQGLRLIYYSQIVNDFQKGDIAEGYSVSREKKESFPLTVTSAQKNPTAFYLCASSRPNQPQHFGDGTRLSIL.

The genes are TRBV5-1 and TRBJ1-1, with D perhaps matching TRBD1 (6 bases). V was trimmed by 3 bases and J by 4 bases, leaving 10 bases between them. Germline CDR1 reads SGHRS; CDR2 reads YFSETQ. The CDR3 is 13 amino acids. CDR3 residues: CASSYRDTTEAFF. In nucleotides, the CDR3 is TGCGCCAGCAGCTACCGGGACACCACTGAAGCTTTCTTT.

This clonotype was observed a handful of times. The chain joins TRBV7-9 to TRBJ2-7; D is perhaps TRBD1 or TRBD2 (6 bases each). V lost 5 bases and J 5 bases, leaving 16 bases between the germline ends. The CDR3 has 14 residues. The V gene's germline CDR1 is SEHNR and CDR2 FQNEAQ (reference sequence). This CDR3 is CASSGEAGAHEQYF. The CDR3 DNA is TGTGCCAGCAGCGGGGAGGCAGGGGCCCACGAGCAGTACTTC.

The chain is built from TRBV16 and TRBJ2-5; D possibly corresponds to TRBD2 (5 bases). Germline CDR1 reads KGHSY; CDR2 reads FQNENV. V lost 0 bases and J lost 1, with 12 bases in between. This CDR3 has 16 amino acids. The CDR3 nucleotides read TGTGCCAGCAGCCAATCGAGGGTGGGAACCCAAGAGACCCAGTACTTC. This gives the protein CASSQSRVGTQETQYF. The complete variable domain, with remaining parts taken from reference TRBV16 and TRBJ2-5, reads GEEVAQTPKHLVRGEGQKAKLYCAPIKGHSYVFWYQQVLKNEFKFLISFQNENVFDETGMPKERFSAKCLPNSPCSLEIQATKLEDSAVYFCASSQSRVGTQETQYFGPGTRLLVL.

The chain couples TRBV10-3 to TRBJ2-2, with TRBD2 matching over 11 bases. This CDR3 has 17 amino acids. Germline assignment: CDR1 ENHRY and CDR2 SYGVKD. V dropped 3 bases and J dropped 6; count of bases not matched to a gene: 9. The CDR3: CAISDPGTSGRAGELFF. CDR3 coding DNA: TGTGCCATCAGTGACCCCGGGACTAGCGGACGGGCCGGGGAGCTGTTTTTT.

This clonotype showed up many times. CDR3 sequence reads: CASSFGTSGRQTQYF. CDR3 nucleotides: TGTGCCAGCAGCTTCGGGACTAGCGGGAGACAGACCCAGTACTTC. The chain joins TRBV5-5 to TRBJ2-5, with 14 bases aligning to TRBD2. Per germline, CDR1 SGHKS and CDR2 YYEKEE (reference sequence). V was pared by 2 bases and J by 6 bases, with 3 bases of the junction left unmatched. The CDR3 extends over 15 amino acids.

This clonotype was seen only a few times. The genes are TRBV5-1 and TRBJ1-1, with 7 bases fitting TRBD1. J was trimmed by 4 bases and V by 3 bases; bases with no gene match: 6. Germline assignment: CDR1 SGHRS and CDR2 YFSETQ. This CDR3 has 14 amino acids. Written as DNA, the CDR3 is TGCGCCAGCAGCTGGGGACAGATTTTCACTGAAGCTTTCTTT. This codes for CASSWGQIFTEAFF.

This chain uses TRBV14 with TRBJ2-1; 10 bases align to TRBD2. With V trimmed by 0 bases and J by 0 bases, 11 bases remained unmatched. Germline values: CDR1 SGHDN, CDR2 FVKESK. CDR3 length: 20 amino acids. The CDR3 loop is CASSQDRRLAGVFSYNEQFF. CDR3 in DNA: TGTGCCAGCAGCCAAGATAGGCGGCTAGCGGGGGTTTTCTCCTACAATGAGCAGTTCTTC.

The chain carries TRBV20-1 and TRBJ1-2; 8 bases fit TRBD1. Trimming took 5 bases from V and 5 from J; bases not matched to a gene: 13. The CDR3 consists of 15 residues. Per germline, CDR1 DFQATT and CDR2 SNEGSKA (reference sequence). CDR3 nucleotides: TGCAGTGCTCCTCAAGTTCCGGGACAGGAGTATGGCTACACCTTC. Translated: CSAPQVPGQEYGYTF.

The CDR3 is CASSLRGGSSKNIQYF. The DNA of the CDR3 is TGTGCCAGCAGCCTAAGGGGCGGGAGCAGCAAAAACATTCAGTACTTC. The J gene is TRBJ2-4, the V gene TRBV7-8; 7 positions agree with TRBD2. This CDR3 has 16 amino acids. V trimming: 5 bases; J trimming: 3 bases; junction bases outside the gene matches: 10. In germline, CDR1 is SGHVS, CDR2 FQNEAQ.

The sample holds many counts of this clonotype. The chain uses TRBV7-2 and TRBJ2-3, with TRBD2 identical over 9 bases. Germline V gene data show CDR1 as SGHTA and CDR2 as FQGNSA. V dropped 5 bases and J dropped 1; count of bases not matched to a gene: 7. The CDR3 runs 16 residues. The CDR3 DNA follows: TGTGCCAGCAGCCCGTCTGCGGGAGGGGGCACAGATACGCAGTATTTT. Translation gives CASSPSAGGGTDTQYF. The variable domain in full, with the rest retrieved from reference TRBV7-2 and TRBJ2-3, is GAGVSQSPSNKVTEKGKDVELRCDPISGHTALYWYRQSLGQGLEFLIYFQGNSAPDKSGLPSDRFSAERTGGSVSTLTIQRTQQEDSAVYLCASSPSAGGGTDTQYFGPGTRLTVL.

This clonotype has just a few counts. This chain joins TRBV3-1 and TRBJ2-5; D gene unclear. Between the trimmed V and J ends, which lost 2 bases and 5 bases, there was a span of 12 bases. The CDR3 extends over 14 amino acids. CDR1 and CDR2 from the germline V gene are LGHDT and YNNKEL (reference sequence). The CDR3 is CASSQLPRWETQYF. The CDR3 coding sequence is TGTGCCAGCAGCCAATTGCCTAGATGGGAGACCCAGTACTTC.

This clonotype was recorded once. V gene TRBV4-3 combines with J gene TRBJ2-5, with TRBD1 identical over 7 bases. V gave up 1 base and J gave up 7 bases; unmatched junction bases: 18. The CDR3 is made up of 18 amino acids. CDR1 is LGHNA, CDR2 YSLEER, per germline. Here the CDR3 DNA reads TGCGCCAGCAGCCAAGGGATTCCCGGGACAGCCAGAGGAAGGACCCAGTACTTC. This codes for CASSQGIPGTARGRTQYF.

Ten or more counts support this clonotype. This chain links TRBV20-1 with TRBJ2-7; 9 bases map to TRBD2. V shed 0 bases, J shed 4 bases, and the junction held 7 bases outside the gene matches. In germline, CDR1 is DFQATT, CDR2 SNEGSKA (reference sequence). The CDR3 is made up of 15 amino acids. CDR3 nucleotides: TGCAGTGCTAGAGATTCAACCCTAGCGGGGTACGAGCAGTACTTC. Encoded protein: CSARDSTLAGYEQYF.

V usage is TRBV3-1 and J usage is TRBJ2-1; tentatively, D is TRBD2 (5 bases). This CDR3 contains 15 residues. The V gene's germline CDR1 is LGHDT and CDR2 YNNKEL (reference sequence). The V gene lost 3 bases and the J gene lost 8 bases, with 17 bases spanning the gap. The CDR3 coding sequence is TGTGCCAGCAGCCATCTAGCCGCCGGCGGGCATGAGCAGTTCTTC. It is translated as CASSHLAAGGHEQFF.

This clonotype was recorded a few times. The rearrangement uses TRBV6-5 and TRBJ1-1, with D hard to call. V lost 0 bases and J 0 bases, leaving 8 bases between the germline ends. Germline V lookup: CDR1 MNHEY, CDR2 SVGAGI. The CDR3 consists of 15 residues. In DNA, the CDR3 is TGTGCCAGCAGTTACTCGACCGATTTGAACACTGAAGCTTTCTTT. It translates to CASSYSTDLNTEAFF.

The sample holds a few counts of this clonotype. V gene TRBV28 combines with J gene TRBJ2-5; D is uncertain. CDR1 and CDR2 (germline): MDHEN, SYDVKM. This CDR3 spans 15 amino acids. V lost 6 bases, J lost 3 bases, and 17 bases lay in between. Written as DNA, the CDR3 is TGTGCCAGCAGCCGACCGATCGTGTCTAAAGAGACCCAGTACTTC. As protein: CASSRPIVSKETQYF.

The gene calls are TRBV7-2 and TRBJ2-5; no clear D gene. V was clipped by 0 bases and J by 5 bases, with 10 bases between them. Germline lookup yields CDR1 SGHTA and CDR2 FQGNSA. The CDR3 is 14 residues long. The CDR3 nucleotides read TGTGCCAGCAGCTTAGCGGGCGTCGTCGAGACCCAGTACTTC. Amino acids: CASSLAGVVETQYF.

The chain recombines TRBV3-1 with TRBJ2-1, with 7 bases that match TRBD2. V was clipped by 0 bases and J by 10 bases; unmatched bases: 3. CDR1 LGHDT and CDR2 YNNKEL come from the germline V gene (reference sequence). This CDR3 contains 13 residues. The CDR3 bases are TGTGCCAGCAGCCAAGAAAGGGGAGGGGAGCAGTTCTTC. It specifies CASSQERGGEQFF.

About this clonotype: At one end the junction does not follow the germline gene, possibly because of a read error. The chain employs TRBV6-5 and TRBJ2-2; D call uncertain. In germline, CDR1 is MNHEY, CDR2 SVGAGI. The CDR3 loop spans 13 amino acids. CDR3 nucleotides: TGTGCCAACAGTTACTCCCTATCGGGGGAGCTGTTTTTT. Its protein is CANSYSLSGELFF.

The chain joins TRBV11-2 to TRBJ2-5; TRBD1 agrees at 7 bases. Losses at the gene ends were 1 base for V and 4 bases for J; bases not matched to a gene: 6. The CDR3 has 15 amino acids. CDR1 is SGHAT and CDR2 is FQNNGV in the germline V gene. This chain's CDR3 is CASSLGTGSPETQYF. The CDR3 coding sequence is TGTGCCAGCAGCTTAGGGACAGGATCTCCAGAGACCCAGTACTTC.

The chain joins TRBV4-3 to TRBJ2-1; perhaps D is TRBD1 or TRBD2 (5 bases each). The V end lost 0 bases, the J end lost 0 bases, and 9 bases lay between the germline ends. In germline, CDR1 is LGHNA, CDR2 YSLEER. CDR3 size: 16 residues. For the CDR3, the DNA is TGCGCCAGCAGCCAAGACGGGGCTAGCTCCTACAATGAGCAGTTCTTC. This sequence encodes CASSQDGASSYNEQFF.

The rearrangement links TRBV19 to TRBJ2-7; possible D gene TRBD1, 6 bases. Germline CDR1 is LNHDA and CDR2 is SQIVND (reference sequence). This CDR3 region has 15 residues. With 5 bases removed from V and 3 bases from J, the gap between germline ends came to 17 bases. The CDR3 region is CASSFQDSGYYEQYF. CDR3 sequence (DNA): TGTGCCAGTAGTTTTCAGGACAGTGGGTACTACGAGCAGTACTTC. Combining the CDR3 with reference TRBV19 and TRBJ2-7 gives the whole variable domain DGGITQSPKYLFRKEGQNVTLSCEQNLNHDAMYWYRQDPGQGLRLIYYSQIVNDFQKGDIAEGYSVSREKKESFPLTVTSAQKNPTAFYLCASSFQDSGYYEQYFGPGTRLTVT.

This clonotype was detected ten times or more. The CDR3 spells CSARDLDTAKNIQYF. In nucleotides, the CDR3 is TGCAGTGCTAGAGACTTGGATACAGCCAAAAACATTCAGTACTTC. The V gene is TRBV20-1, the J gene TRBJ2-4; D is ambiguous. Trimming removed 0 bases from V and 0 bases from J, with 9 bases in between. In germline, CDR1 is DFQATT, CDR2 SNEGSKA (reference sequence). This CDR3 contains 15 residues.

The CDR3 coding sequence is TGCGCCAGCAGCTTCGGGACAGGGGACCAAGAGACCCAGTACTTC. This translates into CASSFGTGDQETQYF. The chain couples TRBV5-1 to TRBJ2-5; TRBD1 matches 10 bases. V shed 2 bases, J shed 0 bases, and the junction held 1 base outside the gene matches. Germline CDR1 and CDR2: SGHRS and YFSETQ. The CDR3 has 15 residues. The full variable domain, in which reference TRBV5-1 and TRBJ2-5 provide the parts outside the CDR3, is KAGVTQTPRYLIKTRGQQVTLSCSPISGHRSVSWYQQTPGQGLQFLFEYFSETQRNKGNFPGRFSGRQFSNSRSEMNVSTLELGDSALYLCASSFGTGDQETQYFGPGTRLLVL.